This T cell receptor (beta chain) was sequenced in a study of blood T cell repertoires in COVID-19. Study overall: T cells, B-cell-depleted T cells, or PBMCs supplied cDNA or gDNA.

This CDR3 is 15 amino acids long. CDR1 is LNHDA and CDR2 is SQIVND in the germline V gene (reference sequence). Trimming at V came to 11 bases and at J to 7 bases, leaving 16 bases not matched to a gene. How the authors handled the data: Scientists estimated how many nucleated cells there were by amplifying reference gene primers. The assay was immunoSEQ multiplex PCR, and TCRdb's table has in-frame clones only and misses some. V and J calls and clone size are as listed in that table; D and trimming were resolved from the DNA. The sample records some 670,000 clones, 85% to 90% being singletons. The sequence was obtained from a young woman with acute or convalescent COVID-19. The chain couples TRBV19 to TRBJ1-4; 7 nucleotides align to TRBD1. The sequencing input was peripheral blood. The CDR3: CARGRGAMGSEKLFF. Written as DNA, the CDR3 is TGTGCCCGGGGCAGGGGGGCCATGGGTTCTGAAAAACTGTTTTTT. Combining the CDR3 with reference TRBV19 and TRBJ1-4 gives the whole variable domain DGGITQSPKYLFRKEGQNVTLSCEQNLNHDAMYWYRQDPGQGLRLIYYSQIVNDFQKGDIAEGYSVSREKKESFPLTVTSAQKNPTAFYLCARGRGAMGSEKLFFGSGTQLSVL.